The clone carrying this TCR beta chain has a single count. Germline assignment: CDR1 SGHVS and CDR2 FQNEAQ. The CDR3 length is 16 residues. V shed 4 bases and J 4 bases; nucleotides not matched to a gene: 10. Seattle patient enrollment occurred during active infection, with longitudinal follow-up thereafter. The sample is drawn from a study of blood T cell repertoires in COVID-19. Across the whole study: The cDNA or gDNA used as material had been derived from T cells, B-cell-depleted T cells, or PBMCs.

Clones were sequenced by immunoSEQ multiplex PCR, and TCRdb holds only the in-frame ones, with some missing. The data show about 150,000 clones, with roughly 91% seen just once and roughly 5.3% held by the top ten. The sequenced sample was peripheral blood. This sequence joins TRBV7-8 and TRBJ2-7; 10 positions agree with TRBD1. This sequence was found in a man aged 18 to 29 with COVID-19, enrolled during active disease. CDR3 in amino acids: CASSSSTGGGFYEQYF. CDR3 in DNA: TGTGCCAGCAGCTCTTCGACAGGGGGCGGATTTTACGAGCAGTACTTC.